The TCR beta chain described here comes from a study of monozygotic twins with cystic fibrosis. Study-wide findings and caveats: The repertoire was suggested to be naive-dominated, clonality median about 0.01.

Clones were sequenced by immunoSEQ multiplex PCR, and TCRdb holds only the in-frame ones, with some missing. The sample consists of 20,000 to 25,000 clones, approximately 97% of them appearing once. CDR1 and CDR2 (germline): SGHDN, FVKESK. V gave up 0 bases and J gave up 4 bases; unmatched junction bases: 6. The CDR3 covers 16 residues. Details on this clone: Its antigen is unknown.

The source is a girl under 18 with cystic fibrosis. J is TRBJ2-1 and V is TRBV14; TRBD2 matches at 7 bases. The material sequenced was blood. This chain's CDR3 is CASSQDRLALYNEQFF. Here the CDR3 DNA reads TGTGCCAGCAGCCAAGACCGACTAGCATTATACAATGAGCAGTTCTTC.